This entry features one T cell receptor (beta chain) sequence. The specificity of this receptor is unknown. Per-nucleotide qualities are absent, and no much larger clonotype sits a single base away. Every donor in the study was a healthy Caucasian. These data are taken from a study of identical twins listed by TCRdb under 2016. With regard to the full study: To test whether fetal clonotypes persist, this study deep-sequenced TCR alpha and beta repertoires from monozygotic twins, from unrelated adults of various ages, and from cord blood. Replicate twin experiments were performed at different times using different library preparation protocols to rule out contamination. Study-wide conclusions, independent of this receptor: Zero-insertion analyses could be partly confounded by invariant T cells such as MAIT and iNKT, although diverse VJ usage argued against such confounding for most clonotypes. The excess sharing between twins in beta out-of-frame sequences was weaker because fewer shared sequences reduced the signal-to-noise ratio. Compared with coincidental sharing between unrelated individuals, an excess of low generation-probability sequences was observed among out-of-frame TCR alpha sequences shared between twins. Because the same donors could not be followed over many years, conclusions were based on cross-sectional statistical analysis. In monozygotic twins, out-of-frame TCR alpha sharing was systematically underestimated by recombination models, although the models agreed with sharing between unrelated individuals. Fewer insertions were carried by abundant cord blood beta clonotypes; a weaker similar trend was observed in young adult naive repertoires, while no such trend was observed in memory repertoires.

From a lookup of the germline V gene, CDR1 and CDR2 are KGHDR and SFDVKD. Including cysteine and phenylalanine, the CDR3 has 14 amino acids. Solely the CDR3 DNA is kept, with 42 bases framed from the first base. V loses 9 bases at its end and J loses 8 bases; junction bases beyond the gene matches: 5. To prepare the library, 5' RACE was applied. TCRdb shows the sequencer as Illumina HiSeq 2000. A universal primer binding site was introduced by template switching, and a unique molecular identifier was present in the final cDNA, enabling accurate counting of TCR cDNA molecules. First-strand cDNA for TCR alpha and beta chains was synthesized from specific primers in the conserved constant-segment region. Each cDNA library was double barcoded, with a SMART-Mk sample barcode plus Illumina barcodes, to control for contamination. TruSeq adapter sequences, together with Illumina sample barcodes, were added in two successive PCR steps. TCR alpha and beta cDNA libraries were sequenced on the Illumina HiSeq platform with custom primers. Under the source paper's analysis protocol: Raw reads were processed with MiGEC to extract unique molecular identifiers, and MiXCR was used to determine CDR3 positions. For each individual, recombination models were inferred using an EM algorithm with the repgenHMM and IGoR tools. The analysis of shared clonotypes was done with the tcR package in R, with sharing normalized by the product of cloneset sizes. Out-of-frame nonproductive sequences were analyzed to study raw recombination free of thymic and clonal selection effects. The raw public data were reprocessed by TCRdb itself: fastp quality trimming at Q25, MiXCR clonotype calling, in-frame beta chains only. Entries that share a CDR3 protein sequence are merged under the most common genes and DNA. The V and J calls were determined by TCRdb, not by the authors. The sample contains some 1,600,000 distinct CDR3 sequences, around 29% of them found a single time. In total, the top ten clones hold about 0.27% of the sample.

This chain joins TRBV24-1 to TRBJ2-1; the central 14 bases match TRBD2. Sequenced material: cord blood. The clonotype comes from a newborn girl in good health. The CDR3 has the sequence CATGTSGSVYEQFF. The DNA sequence follows: TGTGCCACCGGGACTAGCGGGAGTGTCTATGAGCAGTTCTTC.